The 4 T cell receptor beta chains below all came from one sample that was sequenced in a study of blood T cells in healthy people across ages (dated by TCRdb to about 2015). The library relied on 5' RACE. The sequencing machine was an Illumina HiSeq 2500. A second roughly 6 to 11 cycle PCR used a sample-barcoded 5' primer and a J-beta primer mix. Using fastp at Q25 and MiXCR, TCRdb reprocessed the public reads and kept productive beta chains. Each CDR3 protein appears once, grouped with its most common genes and DNA. The sample table holds 630,000 or so distinct CDR3 sequences, of which roughly 30% were seen once. The ten largest clones add up to about a sixth of the sample. Material for sequencing was blood. These TCRs come from a woman older than 75 in good health.

The chain uses TRBV19 and TRBJ2-7, with TRBD2 matching 9 bases. With 2 bases clipped from V and 5 bases from J, the junction kept 4 bases outside the gene matches. The CDR3 runs to 14 residues. Germline loops: CDR1 LNHDA, CDR2 SQIVND (reference sequence). The CDR3 region is CASSILAGSHEQYF. CDR3 nucleotide sequence: TGTGCCAGTAGTATACTAGCGGGGTCCCACGAGCAGTACTTC.

This clonotype was seen at least ten times. The gene calls are TRBV7-3 and TRBJ1-1, with D hard to call. Germline CDR1 SGHTA, CDR2 FQGTGA. The V and J ends lost 1 base and 8 bases respectively, with 11 bases between them. The CDR3 contains 13 residues. CDR3 nucleotide sequence: TGTGCCAGCAGCTTAATTCCCCTCAACGAAGCTTTCTTT. It encodes CASSLIPLNEAFF. Complete variable domain (other parts from reference TRBV7-3 and TRBJ1-1): GAGVSQTPSNKVTEKGKYVELRCDPISGHTALYWYRQSLGQGPEFLIYFQGTGAADDSGLPNDRFFAVRPEGSVSTLKIQRTERGDSAVYLCASSLIPLNEAFFGQGTRLTVV.

The chain combines TRBV14 with TRBJ2-3, with D tentatively TRBD1 or TRBD2 (5 bases each). The germline CDR1 and CDR2 sequences are SGHDN and FVKESK. The length of the CDR3 is 16 residues. V lost 0 bases to trimming and J lost 1 base, with 11 bases between them. CDR3 DNA sequence: TGTGCCAGCAGCCAAGATCGGGACCAGGGCACAGATACGCAGTATTTT. Its protein product is CASSQDRDQGTDTQYF.

There are a few counts of this clonotype. The CDR3 coding sequence is TGCAGTGCTAGAGATGCGGTAGCGGGGTCCTACAATGAGCAGTACTTC. This sequence encodes CSARDAVAGSYNEQYF. The chain carries TRBV20-1 and TRBJ2-1; 8 bases agree with TRBD2. The end of the DNA fits TRBJ2-7 better, so the J call may be wrong. This CDR3 contains 16 residues. In germline, CDR1 is DFQATT, CDR2 SNEGSKA (reference sequence).